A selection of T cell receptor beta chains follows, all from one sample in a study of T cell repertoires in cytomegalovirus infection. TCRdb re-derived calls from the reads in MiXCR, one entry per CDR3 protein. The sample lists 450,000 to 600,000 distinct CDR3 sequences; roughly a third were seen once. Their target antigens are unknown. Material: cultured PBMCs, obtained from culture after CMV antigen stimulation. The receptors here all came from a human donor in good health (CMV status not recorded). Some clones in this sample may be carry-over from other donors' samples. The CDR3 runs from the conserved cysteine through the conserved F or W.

CASSVPGSTEAFF,TRBJ1-1,TRBV25-1
CASTKDQFSPLHF,TRBJ1-6,TRBV12-3/TRBV12-4
CASGGLAGGLETQYF,TRBJ2-5,TRBV4-1
CASSPPPNNEQFF,TRBJ2-1,TRBV7-2
CASSVAAGTQYF,TRBJ2-5,TRBV9
CSAAVGGGEQFF,TRBJ2-1,TRBV20-1
CASSEEEAGVDTEAFF,TRBJ1-1,TRBV2
CATSDQPVGTRSTDTQYF,TRBJ2-3,TRBV24-1
CSAENRGTGSNEQFF,TRBJ2-1,TRBV20-1
CATEAGDAYEQYF,TRBJ2-7,TRBV12-3/TRBV12-4
CSVGRGRTNTGELFF,TRBJ2-2,TRBV29-1
CASSVDSTKNIQYF,TRBJ2-4,TRBV9
CASSLLRGWETQYF,TRBJ2-5,TRBV7-2
CASSDSSTNEKLFF,TRBJ1-4,TRBV19
CASSLWARNEQFF,TRBJ2-1,TRBV7-2
CASNRGTSAGNEQFF,TRBJ2-1,TRBV19
CASSLAGVIALDTGELFF,TRBJ2-2,TRBV7-2
CASSLVGPLGKLFF,TRBJ1-4,TRBV7-2
CASSLGGGRGNEKLFF,TRBJ1-4,TRBV7-8
CASSIAVGRGLFF,TRBJ2-1,TRBV19
CSVKGPSGRETQYF,TRBJ2-5,TRBV29-1
CASSPTSPTYNEQFF,TRBJ2-1,TRBV7-6